The 24 T cell receptor beta chains reported below all come from one sample, sequenced in a study of blood T cell repertoires in COVID-19. TCRdb's table, derived via immunoSEQ multiplex PCR, lists solely in-frame clones and lacks some. The sample lists 52,000 or so clones, 90% occurring once. Source material: peripheral blood. The receptors originated from a man in his forties or fifties with acute or convalescent COVID-19.

The chain couples TRBV28 to TRBJ1-2; D is unclear. CDR1 is MDHEN, CDR2 SYDVKM, per germline. The CDR3 is 11 residues long. V was shortened by 8 bases and J by 0 bases, with 4 bases between the two germline ends. CDR3 amino acids: CASETNYGYTF. Here the CDR3 DNA reads TGTGCCAGCGAGACTAACTATGGCTACACCTTC.

The rearrangement links TRBV7-9 to TRBJ1-5; 7 bases agree with TRBD1. Germline V gene data show CDR1 as SEHNR and CDR2 as FQNEAQ (reference sequence). V was clipped by 5 bases and J by 1 base; unmatched bases: 2. The CDR3 is made up of 14 amino acids. The CDR3 sequence: CASSAQGSNQPQHF. In DNA, the CDR3 is TGTGCCAGCAGCGCACAGGGGAGCAATCAGCCCCAGCATTTT.

V gene TRBV19 combines with J gene TRBJ1-5; TRBD1 might be the D (5 bases). Germline V lookup: CDR1 LNHDA, CDR2 SQIVND (reference sequence). The CDR3 is made up of 15 amino acids. Trimming pared 7 bases from V and 0 bases from J, leaving 13 bases between. The CDR3 DNA reads as TGTGCCAGTACGTCCGGGGGGTATAGCAATCAGCCCCAGCATTTT. Its translation is CASTSGGYSNQPQHF.

The V gene is TRBV12-3 or TRBV12-4, the J gene TRBJ1-1, with a tentative D call TRBD1 (5 bases). CDR3 size: 12 residues. V gave up 6 bases and J gave up 0 bases, with 5 bases separating them. CDR3 DNA sequence: TGTGCCAGCAGCAGGGTGAACACTGAAGCTTTCTTT. This sequence encodes CASSRVNTEAFF.

The rearrangement joins TRBV7-2 to TRBJ2-3; 7 bases align to TRBD1. CDR1 is SGHTA and CDR2 is FQGNSA in the germline V gene. Trimming removed 5 bases from V and 3 bases from J; junction bases left unmatched: 5. The CDR3 is 14 amino acids. CDR3 protein: CASSIRQGTDTQYF. DNA of the CDR3: TGTGCCAGCAGCATAAGACAGGGAACAGATACGCAGTATTTT. The full variable domain, completed using reference TRBV7-2 and TRBJ2-3, is GAGVSQSPSNKVTEKGKDVELRCDPISGHTALYWYRQSLGQGLEFLIYFQGNSAPDKSGLPSDRFSAERTGGSVSTLTIQRTQQEDSAVYLCASSIRQGTDTQYFGPGTRLTVL.

The rearrangement uses TRBV11-2 and TRBJ2-6; D remains ambiguous. Germline V gene data show CDR1 as SGHAT and CDR2 as FQNNGV. The CDR3 covers 15 residues. The ends were cut back, 3 bases at V and 4 bases at J, with 10 bases in the middle. CDR3 protein: CASSFSGWGANVLTF. The CDR3 DNA sequence: TGTGCCAGCAGCTTTTCCGGGTGGGGGGCCAACGTCCTGACTTTC.

The chain uses TRBV11-2 and TRBJ2-3; TRBD1 might be the D (6 bases). Germline-derived CDR1 and CDR2 are SGHAT and FQNNGV. Trimming took off 1 base at V and 5 bases at J, with 13 bases between the two ends. The CDR3 length is 15 residues. The CDR3 nucleotides read TGTGCCAGCAGCTTAGGCGCCAGGGGAAAAGATACGCAGTATTTT. This codes for CASSLGARGKDTQYF.

This chain uses TRBV5-1 with TRBJ2-1; 14 bases map to TRBD2. This CDR3 is built from 19 residues. The junction had 16 bases not matched to a gene; V was cut back by 4 bases and J by 7 bases. Per the germline V gene, CDR1 is SGHRS and CDR2 is YFSETQ. The CDR3 nucleotides are TGCGCCAGCAGCAGCGGGACTAGCGGGAGAGGGAGTGGTGGTAATGAGCAGTTCTTC. Protein product: CASSSGTSGRGSGGNEQFF.

This chain joins TRBV4-3 and TRBJ2-7; 11 bases map to TRBD1. Germline V gives CDR1 LGHNA, CDR2 YSLEER. Losses at the gene ends were 4 bases for V and 3 bases for J; bases not matched to a gene: 2. The length of the CDR3 is 14 residues. The CDR3 reads CASSPGTGGYEQYF. CDR3 nucleotide sequence: TGCGCCAGCAGCCCCGGGACAGGGGGCTACGAGCAGTACTTC.

The J gene is TRBJ2-1, the V gene TRBV19; D is perhaps TRBD1 (6 bases). The CDR3 is 14 amino acids. Germline V lookup: CDR1 LNHDA, CDR2 SQIVND (reference sequence). Trimming cost V 5 bases and J 6 bases, with 14 bases left between them. The CDR3 nucleotides are TGTGCCAGTAGTTACCTTGGACAGTCCAATGAGCAGTTCTTC. Translating it yields CASSYLGQSNEQFF.

CDR3 coding DNA: TGTGCCAGCATTAGACTGACAGGGGGCAATCAGCCCCAGCATTTT. This sequence encodes CASIRLTGGNQPQHF. The chain recombines TRBV6-5 with TRBJ1-5, with 8 positions matching TRBD1. This CDR3 is 15 amino acids long. J gave up 2 bases and V 7 bases, and 7 bases lay outside the gene matches. Germline values: CDR1 MNHEY, CDR2 SVGAGI.

V is TRBV19 and J is TRBJ1-4, with 10 bases matching TRBD1. This CDR3 region has 14 residues. Germline lookup yields CDR1 LNHDA and CDR2 SQIVND (reference sequence). Losses at the gene ends were 4 bases for V and 7 bases for J; bases not matched to a gene: 3. The CDR3 loop reads CASSTRQGAEKLFF. The CDR3 nucleotides read TGTGCCAGTAGTACCCGACAGGGGGCTGAAAAACTGTTTTTT.

The gene calls are TRBV9 and TRBJ2-7; TRBD2 is a possible D gene (5 bases). CDR3 size: 13 residues. Trimming removed 4 bases at V and 7 bases at J, with 15 bases between. The germline gives CDR1 SGDLS, CDR2 YYNGEE. The DNA of the CDR3 is TGTGCCAGCAGCCACGGAAGCCCGGGGGAGCAGTACTTC. Translation gives CASSHGSPGEQYF.

The V and J genes are TRBV6-1 and TRBJ1-2, with D unclear. The CDR3 covers 13 residues. Trimming shortened V by 3 bases and J by 8 bases, and 13 bases separated the two germline ends. The germline gives CDR1 MNHNS, CDR2 SASEGT. The CDR3 sequence is CASSEGIPNGYTF. Here the CDR3 DNA reads TGTGCCAGCAGTGAGGGCATCCCTAACGGCTACACCTTC.

The rearrangement uses TRBV2 and TRBJ1-1; D is perhaps TRBD1 (5 bases). This CDR3 spans 15 amino acids. Germline V gives CDR1 SNHLY, CDR2 FYNNEI. Trimming removed 7 bases from V and 0 bases from J, with 15 bases in between. DNA of the CDR3: TGTGCCAGCACGGCCCGGCTACAGGTGAACACTGAAGCTTTCTTT. It is translated as CASTARLQVNTEAFF.

The chain combines TRBV14 with TRBJ2-7; the D is unclear. Trimming removed 2 bases from V and 5 bases from J, with 4 bases in between. CDR3 length: 11 residues. CDR1 and CDR2 (germline): SGHDN, FVKESK. The CDR3 nucleotides read TGTGCCAGCAGCCAAACAAACGAGCAGTACTTC. Its translation: CASSQTNEQYF.

The chain employs TRBV27 and TRBJ1-2; the match to TRBD1 covers 8 bases. The CDR3 spans 14 residues. Germline CDR1 MNHEY, CDR2 SMNVEV (reference sequence). V dropped 4 bases and J dropped 4; count of bases not matched to a gene: 5. DNA for the CDR3: TGTGCCAGCAGTTACGGACAGGGCAGCTATGGCTACACCTTC. Protein sequence: CASSYGQGSYGYTF.

The chain links TRBV4-1 to TRBJ2-3; D is uncertain. V lost 0 bases, J lost 4 bases, and 11 bases lay in between. This CDR3 comprises 15 residues. Germline CDR1 and CDR2: MGHRA and YSYEKL. The CDR3 bases are TGCGCCAGCAGCCAAGATCCCACTGCGGCAGATACGCAGTATTTT. Encoded protein: CASSQDPTAADTQYF.

This chain connects TRBV18 to TRBJ1-1; no clear D. Germline values: CDR1 KGHSH, CDR2 LQKENI. V was pared by 3 bases and J by 2 bases, with 13 bases between. This CDR3 is 15 amino acids long. The CDR3 protein is CASSPLVQTNTEAFF. CDR3 in DNA: TGTGCCAGCTCACCTTTAGTCCAGACTAACACTGAAGCTTTCTTT.

The chain joins TRBV19 to TRBJ1-2, with D perhaps TRBD1 (5 bases). V was trimmed by 7 bases and J by 3 bases, leaving 18 bases between them. The CDR3 is 15 residues long. Germline CDR1 is LNHDA and CDR2 is SQIVND (reference sequence). CDR3 amino acids: CASTNLLRDYYGYTF. For the CDR3, the DNA is TGTGCCAGTACTAATCTTCTCCGGGACTACTATGGCTACACCTTC.

The chain employs TRBV27 and TRBJ1-1; 8 bases are a match to TRBD1. This CDR3 comprises 15 residues. In germline, CDR1 is MNHEY, CDR2 SMNVEV (reference sequence). V lost 4 bases, J lost 2 bases, and 6 bases stayed unmatched. The DNA of the CDR3 is TGTGCCAGCAGTTACAACAGGGGGGGTAACACTGAAGCTTTCTTT. It translates to CASSYNRGGNTEAFF.

The chain joins TRBV3-1 (or the pseudogene TRBV3-2) to TRBJ2-1, with 12 nucleotides matching TRBD2. The CDR3 length is 17 residues. CDR1 LGHDT and CDR2 YNNKEL come from the germline V gene (reference sequence). Trimming at V came to 2 bases and at J to 7 bases, leaving 9 bases not matched to a gene. Written as DNA, the CDR3 is TGTGCCAGCAGCCAAAACGTAGCGCTAGCGGGAGGGAATGAGCAGTTCTTC. This codes for CASSQNVALAGGNEQFF.

V and J are TRBV30 and TRBJ1-1; D gene unclear. Between the trimmed V and J ends, which lost 3 bases and 0 bases, there was a span of 14 bases. CDR1 is GTSNPN and CDR2 is SVGIG in the germline V gene (reference sequence). The CDR3 has 15 residues. The DNA for the CDR3 is TGTGCCTGGAGCACCCTTCGGACTGTGAACACTGAAGCTTTCTTT. The encoded protein is CAWSTLRTVNTEAFF.

CDR3 loop: CASSSTNTGVYGYTF. CDR3 DNA: TGTGCCAGCAGTTCCACAAATACAGGGGTCTATGGCTACACCTTC. V usage is TRBV7-8 and J usage is TRBJ1-2, with 7 nucleotides matching TRBD1. Trimming at V came to 6 bases and at J to 4 bases, leaving 11 bases not matched to a gene. Germline V gives CDR1 SGHVS, CDR2 FQNEAQ. The CDR3 runs 15 residues.